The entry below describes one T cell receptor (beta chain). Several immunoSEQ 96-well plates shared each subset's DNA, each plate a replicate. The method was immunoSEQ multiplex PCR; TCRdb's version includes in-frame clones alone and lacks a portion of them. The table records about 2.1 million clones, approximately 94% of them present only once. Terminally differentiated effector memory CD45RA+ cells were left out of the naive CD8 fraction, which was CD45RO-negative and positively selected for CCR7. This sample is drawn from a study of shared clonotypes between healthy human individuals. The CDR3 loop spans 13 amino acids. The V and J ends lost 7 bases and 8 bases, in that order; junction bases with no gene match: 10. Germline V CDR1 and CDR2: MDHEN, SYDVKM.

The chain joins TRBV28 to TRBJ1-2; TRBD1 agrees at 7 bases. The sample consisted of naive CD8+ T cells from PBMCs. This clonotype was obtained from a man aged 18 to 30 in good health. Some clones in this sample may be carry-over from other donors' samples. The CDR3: CASTVRGQRGYTF. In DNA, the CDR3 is TGTGCCAGCACTGTGAGGGGGCAAAGAGGCTACACCTTC.